Following are 8 T cell receptor beta chains from one sample sequenced in a study of blood T cell repertoires in COVID-19. The method was immunoSEQ multiplex PCR; TCRdb's version includes in-frame clones alone and lacks a portion of them. The sample consists of hundreds of thousands of clones, around 84% of them appearing once. Sequencing input: PBMCs or T cells enriched from blood (not recorded which). These receptors came from a man aged 25 to 40 with acute COVID-19.

The CDR3 DNA follows: TGTGCCAGCAGTCGGGGAAACACTGAAGCTTTCTTT. Amino acid sequence: CASSRGNTEAFF. The gene calls are TRBV5-4 and TRBJ1-1; D ambiguous. CDR1 is SGHNT and CDR2 is YYREEE in the germline V gene (reference sequence). This CDR3 contains 12 residues. The ends were cut back, 5 bases at V and 2 bases at J, with 7 bases in the middle.

J is TRBJ2-1 and V is TRBV6-5; D not certain. This CDR3 has 14 amino acids. V was trimmed by 7 bases and J by 6 bases, leaving 16 bases between them. Looked up from germline, CDR1 is MNHEY and CDR2 is SVGAGI. This CDR3 is CASNSRIPGNEQFF. CDR3 nucleotide sequence: TGTGCCAGCAATAGTCGAATCCCGGGCAATGAGCAGTTCTTC.

This chain joins TRBV11-2 and TRBJ2-7, with D possibly matching TRBD2 (6 bases). Per germline, CDR1 SGHAT and CDR2 FQNNGV. The length of the CDR3 is 16 residues. The ends were cut back, 4 bases at V and 0 bases at J, with 16 bases in the middle. CDR3 in DNA: TGTGCCAGCAGCTCCTTACGCTCTAGCGACTCCTACGAGCAGTACTTC. It encodes CASSSLRSSDSYEQYF. Using reference TRBV11-2 and TRBJ2-7 for the parts outside the CDR3, the full variable domain is EAGVAQSPRYKIIEKRQSVAFWCNPISGHATLYWYQQILGQGPKLLIQFQNNGVVDDSQLPKDRFSAERLKGVDSTLKIQPAKLEDSAVYLCASSSLRSSDSYEQYFGPGTRLTVT.

The V gene is TRBV28, the J gene TRBJ1-4; D uncertain. CDR3 size: 15 residues. Germline values: CDR1 MDHEN, CDR2 SYDVKM. Trimming stripped 2 bases from V and 6 bases from J, with 13 bases between. CDR3 region: CASSLGGLSDEKLFF. CDR3 nucleotides: TGTGCCAGCAGTTTAGGAGGTCTTTCGGATGAAAAACTGTTTTTT. The full variable domain, its missing parts supplied by reference TRBV28 and TRBJ1-4, is DVKVTQSSRYLVKRTGEKVFLECVQDMDHENMFWYRQDPGLGLRLIYFSYDVKMKEKGDIPEGYSVSREKKERFSLILESASTNQTSMYLCASSLGGLSDEKLFFGSGTQLSVL.

The rearrangement joins TRBV25-1 to TRBJ1-5; D call uncertain. This CDR3 comprises 14 residues. Per germline, CDR1 MGHDK and CDR2 SYGVNS. Trimming shortened V by 0 bases and J by 9 bases, and 12 bases separated the two germline ends. The CDR3: CASSEYEGGRPQHF. The DNA for the CDR3 is TGTGCCAGCAGTGAATATGAGGGTGGGAGGCCCCAGCATTTT.

This chain joins TRBV27 and TRBJ2-5; possibly TRBD2 for D (6 bases). The germline V gene has CDR1 MNHEY and CDR2 SMNVEV (reference sequence). V shed 3 bases and J shed 1 base, with 9 bases lying between them. The CDR3 spans 14 residues. For the CDR3, the DNA is TGTGCCAGCAGTTTTCTGGGGGGCCAAGAGACCCAGTACTTC. It is translated as CASSFLGGQETQYF.

This rearrangement joins TRBV3-1 (or the pseudogene TRBV3-2) to TRBJ1-2, with a tentative D call TRBD1 (5 bases). The length of the CDR3 is 13 residues. The ends were cut back, 8 bases at V and 7 bases at J, with 17 bases in the middle. Germline V gives CDR1 LGHDT, CDR2 YNNKEL (reference sequence). The CDR3 DNA reads as TGTGCCAGCCAGGGCATGAATTCTGGTGGCTACACCTTC. This sequence encodes CASQGMNSGGYTF.

This chain joins TRBV9 and TRBJ2-2; 16 bases match TRBD2. Germline trimming cut 7 bases from V and 3 bases from J; bases unmatched to any gene: 3. The CDR3 extends over 16 amino acids. Germline V gene sequence: CDR1 SGDLS, CDR2 YYNGEE. CDR3 sequence: CASGTSGGAYTGELFF. The CDR3 DNA sequence: TGTGCCAGCGGGACTAGCGGGGGGGCTTACACCGGGGAGCTGTTTTTT.